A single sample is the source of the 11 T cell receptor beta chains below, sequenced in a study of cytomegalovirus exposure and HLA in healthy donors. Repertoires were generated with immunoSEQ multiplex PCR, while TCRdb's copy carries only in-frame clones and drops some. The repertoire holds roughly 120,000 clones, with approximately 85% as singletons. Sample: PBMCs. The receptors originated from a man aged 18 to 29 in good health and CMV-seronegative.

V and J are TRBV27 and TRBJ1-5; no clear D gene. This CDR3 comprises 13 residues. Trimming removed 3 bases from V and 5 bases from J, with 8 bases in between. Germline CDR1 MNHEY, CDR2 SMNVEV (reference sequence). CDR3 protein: CASSLSRDQPQHF. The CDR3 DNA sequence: TGTGCCAGCAGTTTGTCCCGCGATCAGCCCCAGCATTTT.

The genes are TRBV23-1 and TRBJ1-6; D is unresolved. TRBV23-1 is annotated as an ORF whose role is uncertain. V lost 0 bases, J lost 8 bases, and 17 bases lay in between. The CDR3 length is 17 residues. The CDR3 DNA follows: TGCGCCAGCAGTCAATCCTGTACTTCTCCAAGAGATTCACCCCTCCACTTT. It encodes CASSQSCTSPRDSPLHF.

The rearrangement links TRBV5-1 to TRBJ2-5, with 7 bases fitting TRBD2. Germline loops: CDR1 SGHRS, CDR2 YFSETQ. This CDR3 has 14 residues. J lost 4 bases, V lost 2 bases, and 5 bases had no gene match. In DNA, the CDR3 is TGCGCCAGCAGCTTAGCTGGGGGGGGAGAGACCCAGTACTTC. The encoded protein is CASSLAGGGETQYF.

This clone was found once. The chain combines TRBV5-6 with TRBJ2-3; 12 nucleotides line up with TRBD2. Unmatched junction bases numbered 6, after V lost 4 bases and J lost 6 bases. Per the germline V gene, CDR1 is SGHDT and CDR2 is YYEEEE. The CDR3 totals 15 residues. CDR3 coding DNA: TGTGCCAGCAGCCTGCGGACTAGCGGGGTTGATACGCAGTATTTT. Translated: CASSLRTSGVDTQYF.

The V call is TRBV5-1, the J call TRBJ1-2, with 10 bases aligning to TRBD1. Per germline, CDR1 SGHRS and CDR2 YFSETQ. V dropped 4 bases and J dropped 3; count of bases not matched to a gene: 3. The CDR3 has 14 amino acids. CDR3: CASSRGTGDYGYTF. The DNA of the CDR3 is TGCGCCAGCAGCCGCGGGACAGGGGACTATGGCTACACCTTC.

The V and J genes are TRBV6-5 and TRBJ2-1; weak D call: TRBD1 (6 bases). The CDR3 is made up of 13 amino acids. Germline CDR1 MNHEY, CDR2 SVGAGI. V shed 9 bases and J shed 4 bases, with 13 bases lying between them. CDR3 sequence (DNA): TGTGCCAGTAGAAGTGGACAGTACAATGAGCAGTTCTTC. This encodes CASRSGQYNEQFF.

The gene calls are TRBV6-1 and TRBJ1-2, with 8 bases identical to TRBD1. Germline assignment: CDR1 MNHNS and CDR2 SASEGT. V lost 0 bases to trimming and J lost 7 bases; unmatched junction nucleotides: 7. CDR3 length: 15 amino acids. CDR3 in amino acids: CASSEASVQGAGYTF. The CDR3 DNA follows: TGTGCCAGCAGTGAAGCCTCAGTGCAGGGGGCTGGCTACACCTTC.

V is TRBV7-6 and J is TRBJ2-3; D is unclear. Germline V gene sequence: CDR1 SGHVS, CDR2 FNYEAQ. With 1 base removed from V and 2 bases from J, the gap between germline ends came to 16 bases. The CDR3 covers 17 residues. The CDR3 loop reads CASSLGAVLDPTDTQYF. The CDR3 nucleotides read TGTGCCAGCAGCTTAGGAGCAGTCCTAGACCCCACAGATACGCAGTATTTT.

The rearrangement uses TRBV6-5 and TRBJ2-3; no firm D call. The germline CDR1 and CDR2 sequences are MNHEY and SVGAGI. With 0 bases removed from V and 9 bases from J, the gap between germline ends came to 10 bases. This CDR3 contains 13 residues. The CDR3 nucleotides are TGTGCCAGCAGTTACTCGGAACGCGGAACGCAGTATTTT. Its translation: CASSYSERGTQYF.

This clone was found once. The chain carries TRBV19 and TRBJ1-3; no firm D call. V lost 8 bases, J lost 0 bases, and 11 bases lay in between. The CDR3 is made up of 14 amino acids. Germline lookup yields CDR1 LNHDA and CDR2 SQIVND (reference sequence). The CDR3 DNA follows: TGTGCCAGTGGCGAGGCTCTCTCTGGAAACACCATATATTTT. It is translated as CASGEALSGNTIYF. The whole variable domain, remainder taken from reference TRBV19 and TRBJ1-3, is DGGITQSPKYLFRKEGQNVTLSCEQNLNHDAMYWYRQDPGQGLRLIYYSQIVNDFQKGDIAEGYSVSREKKESFPLTVTSAQKNPTAFYLCASGEALSGNTIYFGEGSWLTVV.

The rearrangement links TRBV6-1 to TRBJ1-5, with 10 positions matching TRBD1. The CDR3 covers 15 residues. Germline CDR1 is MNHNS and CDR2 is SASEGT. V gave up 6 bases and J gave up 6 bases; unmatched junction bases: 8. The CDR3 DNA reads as TGTGCCAGCAGAACGGGACAGGGGCTTACTCAGCCCCAGCATTTT. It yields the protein CASRTGQGLTQPQHF.